A single sample is the source of the 11 T cell receptor beta chains below, sequenced in a study of beta chain features in type 1 diabetes. Since all of the isolated RNA was reverse transcribed, expressed TCRB transcripts were what got sequenced. The assay was immunoSEQ multiplex PCR, and TCRdb's table has in-frame clones only and misses some. The table lists 600,000 or so clones, roughly an eighth of them singletons. Overall study findings and caveats: A moderate, significant TCRB CDR3 shortening appeared in type 1 diabetes across four CD4+ subsets.

For these TCRs, the target antigens are not known. The source material was naive CD4+ T cells from blood. These receptors were collected from a man aged 18 to 35 with type 1 diabetes.

The sample holds a few counts of this clone. The chain carries TRBV6-6 and TRBJ2-3; D is undetermined. V was trimmed by 6 bases and J by 0 bases, leaving 10 bases between them. CDR1 MNHNY and CDR2 SVGAGI come from the germline V gene (reference sequence). CDR3 length: 14 amino acids. The DNA for the CDR3 is TGTGCCAGCAGATCCCGGGCAAGCACAGATACGCAGTATTTT. It is translated as CASRSRASTDTQYF.

This chain uses TRBV4-2 with TRBJ2-3, with 7 bases that match TRBD2. The CDR3 sequence is 15 residues long. CDR1 is LGHNA, CDR2 YNFKEQ, per germline. With V trimmed by 1 base and J by 5 bases, 6 bases remained unmatched. CDR3 sequence (DNA): TGTGCCAGCAGCCAAGCCGCGGGAGCCGGAGATACGCAGTATTTT. Translating gives CASSQAAGAGDTQYF.

The rearrangement links TRBV5-1 to TRBJ2-7; D unclear. CDR1 and CDR2 from the germline V gene are SGHRS and YFSETQ. The V end was cut by 2 bases, the J end by 1 base, with 7 bases between. The CDR3 has 13 residues. CDR3 loop: CASSFAGSYEQYF. The CDR3 DNA is TGCGCCAGCAGCTTCGCCGGTTCCTACGAGCAGTACTTC.

The chain couples TRBV4-3 to TRBJ2-7, with TRBD2 matching over 10 bases. CDR3 length: 17 amino acids. The V gene's germline CDR1 is LGHNA and CDR2 YSLEER. Trimming cost V 5 bases and J 2 bases; bases outside gene matches: 12. CDR3 sequence reads: CASSETISGGTTYEQYF. The CDR3 coding sequence is TGCGCCAGCAGCGAAACCATTAGCGGGGGGACAACCTACGAGCAGTACTTC.

This clone was found a few times. This rearrangement joins TRBV29-1 to TRBJ2-2; 8 bases line up with TRBD1. Germline V lookup: CDR1 SQVTM, CDR2 ANQGSEA. Trimming at V came to 6 bases and at J to 4 bases, leaving 10 bases not matched to a gene. This CDR3 has 15 amino acids. The DNA for the CDR3 is TGCAGCGTCTCCCCCGGGACAGGCGCCACCGGGGAGCTGTTTTTT. Its translation is CSVSPGTGATGELFF.

The chain couples TRBV9 to TRBJ1-1; D perhaps matches TRBD1 (5 bases). The V end was cut by 0 bases, the J end by 4 bases, with 13 bases between. CDR3 length equals 15 residues. Per germline, CDR1 SGDLS and CDR2 YYNGEE. The DNA of the CDR3 is TGTGCCAGCAGCGTAGCCTCAGGGATGGGCACTGAAGCTTTCTTT. Encoded protein: CASSVASGMGTEAFF. The full variable domain, completed using reference TRBV9 and TRBJ1-1, is DSGVTQTPKHLITATGQRVTLRCSPRSGDLSVYWYQQSLDQGLQFLIQYYNGEERAKGNILERFSAQQFPDLHSELNLSSLELGDSALYFCASSVASGMGTEAFFGQGTRLTVV.

The rearrangement links TRBV19 to TRBJ1-2, with 8 bases aligning to TRBD1. The CDR3 length is 13 residues. Per the germline V gene, CDR1 is LNHDA and CDR2 is SQIVND (reference sequence). The J segment lost 4 bases and the V segment lost 11 bases, leaving 9 bases of the junction unmatched. In DNA, the CDR3 is TGTGCCGGGAATGACAGGGGTAGCTATGGCTACACCTTC. Its protein product is CAGNDRGSYGYTF.

This sequence joins TRBV18 and TRBJ1-2; D is undetermined. The CDR3 totals 14 residues. Looked up from germline, CDR1 is KGHSH and CDR2 is LQKENI. Between the trimmed V and J ends, which lost 4 bases and 2 bases, there was a span of 11 bases. This chain's CDR3 is CASSRGGENYGYTF. CDR3 DNA: TGTGCCAGCTCACGGGGAGGTGAGAACTATGGCTACACCTTC.

In its sample, this clone was seen a few times. The V gene is TRBV10-1, the J gene TRBJ2-2; D gene ambiguous. Germline lookup yields CDR1 WNHNN and CDR2 SYGVQD (reference sequence). V lost 1 base and J lost 0, with 9 bases in between. The CDR3 has 16 amino acids. CDR3 region: CASSELEPANTGELFF. CDR3 DNA: TGCGCCAGCAGTGAGTTGGAGCCCGCGAACACCGGGGAGCTGTTTTTT.

This chain links TRBV5-5 with TRBJ2-1, with 8 bases aligning to TRBD2. The CDR3 runs 16 residues. The germline V gene has CDR1 SGHKS and CDR2 YYEKEE (reference sequence). Germline trimming cut 5 bases from V and 2 bases from J; bases unmatched to any gene: 9. CDR3 amino acids: CASSTRTSGAYNEQFF. Written as DNA, the CDR3 is TGTGCCAGCAGTACTCGTACTAGCGGAGCCTACAATGAGCAGTTCTTC.

This clone was seen a handful of times. V and J are TRBV28 and TRBJ2-2; 7 nucleotides match TRBD1. V lost 8 bases, J lost 4 bases, and 7 bases stayed unmatched. Germline values: CDR1 MDHEN, CDR2 SYDVKM. The CDR3 covers 14 residues. The CDR3, as DNA: TGTGCCAGCGAGGGACAGCTGGTCACCGGGGAGCTGTTTTTT. Protein product: CASEGQLVTGELFF.